The rows below give T cell receptor beta chains drawn from one sample of a study of beta chain features in type 1 diabetes. Sequencing was performed with immunoSEQ multiplex PCR; in TCRdb, only in-frame clones are kept and a portion is missing. The sample gives 200,000 to 300,000 clones, 25% to 30% of which show up once; under 5% is in the top ten. The sequencing input was central memory CD4+ T cells from blood. The receptors stem from a man aged 30 to 39 in good health. CDR3s include the opening cysteine and the closing phenylalanine or tryptophan. The D gene is left open where the match is weak. Clone size is stated in some rows and not others, as once, few, many or a class when expanded.

CDR3 DNA	CDR3 protein	J gene	clone size	V gene	D gene
TGTGCCAGCAGTGACCTCCAGGGGGCTGGAAACACCATATATTTT	CASSDLQGAGNTIYF	TRBJ1-3	few	TRBV25-1	TRBD1
TGTGCCAGCAGAGGACACGCGAACACTGAAGCTTTCTTT	CASRGHANTEAFF	TRBJ1-1	few	TRBV27	.
TGTGCCATCACTCGATGGACAGGGAGTTTGGCCGGGGAGCTGTTTTTT	CAITRWTGSLAGELFF	TRBJ2-2	.	TRBV10-3	TRBD1
TGTGCCAGCAGTCAAAATCAGGGCGGCCAGCCACCCCTCCACTTT	CASSQNQGGQPPLHF	TRBJ1-6	few	TRBV27	.
TGCAGCGTTGTAGGGACAGGGGGTTACGAGCAGTACTTC	CSVVGTGGYEQYF	TRBJ2-7	.	TRBV29-1	TRBD1
TGTGCCAGCAGCTTAGGGACCGGGACTATCATTTACAATGAGCAGTTCTTC	CASSLGTGTIIYNEQFF	TRBJ2-1	few	TRBV11-2	TRBD2
TGTGCCAGCAGCCTACCCGGGACTAGCGGGAGTGGCGAGCAGTACTTC	CASSLPGTSGSGEQYF	TRBJ2-7	few	TRBV7-9	TRBD2
TGTGCCAGCAGCTACACTGGCCTAGACATTCAGTACTTC	CASSYTGLDIQYF	TRBJ2-4	.	TRBV11-3	.
TGCAGCGCGGGGGGAAGCGGGACCAGCTACGAGCAGTACTTC	CSAGGSGTSYEQYF	TRBJ2-7	.	TRBV29-1	TRBD2
TGTGCCAGCAGCCCATACAGGTCTGAAGCTTTCTTT	CASSPYRSEAFF	TRBJ1-1	.	TRBV7-9	.
TGTGCCAGCAAAGAGGGACTAGCGGGAGTAAATGAGCAGTTCTTC	CASKEGLAGVNEQFF	TRBJ2-1	many	TRBV28	TRBD2
TGTGCCTGGAGCCCTCTGCGCGCCTACGAGCAGTACTTC	CAWSPLRAYEQYF	TRBJ2-7	few	TRBV30	.
TGTGCCAGCAGTCCCCCCTCATGGGGGGCCGTACAAGAGACCCAGTACTTC	CASSPPSWGAVQETQYF	TRBJ2-5	.	TRBV27	.
TGTGCCTGGAGTTCGTCCAATGAGCAGTTCTTC	CAWSSSNEQFF	TRBJ2-1	.	TRBV30	.
TGCATGACTAGCGTATACAATGAGCAGTTCTTC	CMTSVYNEQFF	TRBJ2-1	few	TRBV29-1	TRBD2
TGTGCCAGCAGTTGGGCCTCGGGACCGTATGGCTACACCTTC	CASSWASGPYGYTF	TRBJ1-2	.	TRBV6-5	.
TGTGCCAGCAGCTTGACTGGGACGATGGGGGAGCAGTACTTC	CASSLTGTMGEQYF	TRBJ2-7	.	TRBV5-6	.
TGTGCCAGCAGCTGGGGACTACTCGAGGAGACCCAGTACTTC	CASSWGLLEETQYF	TRBJ2-5	few	TRBV7-2	TRBD2
TGTGCCAGCAGTGAAAGGGCGCGGGGAGAGACCCAGTACTTC	CASSERARGETQYF	TRBJ2-5	few	TRBV25-1	.
TGTGCCAGCAGCTTTGAACAGGTCCTCTACGAGCAGTACTTC	CASSFEQVLYEQYF	TRBJ2-7	.	TRBV11-2	.
TGCAGCGTCCATCTAGGACACAACTATGGCTACACCTTC	CSVHLGHNYGYTF	TRBJ1-2	few	TRBV29-1	.
TGCAGCGTTGGCCCCAGCCGTGAGGGTAGGACCACTGAAGCTTTCTTT	CSVGPSREGRTTEAFF	TRBJ1-1	.	TRBV29-1	.
TGTGCCAGCAGCCACCAGGCACAGGGAGTTGGACTTGAAAAACTGTTTTTT	CASSHQAQGVGLEKLFF	TRBJ1-4	few	TRBV14	.
TGTGCCAGCAGCTTAGGAGGGACTGGCTACGAGCAGTACTTC	CASSLGGTGYEQYF	TRBJ2-7	few	TRBV7-2	.
TGCAGCGTTAGACTAGCGGGAGAACTGAGCTCCTACAATGAGCAGTTCTTC	CSVRLAGELSSYNEQFF	TRBJ2-1	.	TRBV29-1	TRBD2
TGTGCCAGCAGCTTAGATACATCTCTACGGGAGCAGTACTTC	CASSLDTSLREQYF	TRBJ2-7	.	TRBV4-2	.
TGTGCCAGCAGCTTGGACTCCTCACGGGTCTGGGATACGCAGTATTTT	CASSLDSSRVWDTQYF	TRBJ2-3	.	TRBV7-2	.
TGCGCCAGCAGCCAAGGAACCGGGACAGACTACGAGCAGTACTTC	CASSQGTGTDYEQYF	TRBJ2-7	.	TRBV4-3	TRBD1
TGTGCCAGCAGCGAGGGACAGAACCCCCAAGAGACCCAGTACTTC	CASSEGQNPQETQYF	TRBJ2-5	.	TRBV7-7	TRBD1
TGCAGCGTTGCCAGGGGGGATAACACAGATACGCAGTATTTT	CSVARGDNTDTQYF	TRBJ2-3	.	TRBV29-1	.
TGCAGCGTGGGGAAGGGGGCTGGGGCCAACGTCCTGACTTTC	CSVGKGAGANVLTF	TRBJ2-6	.	TRBV29-1	.
TGCAGCGTTGAAACCGCGGGGGATACGCAGTATTTT	CSVETAGDTQYF	TRBJ2-3	.	TRBV29-1	.
TGCGCCACCCAGCAAGGTAGCGGGGGGGCACGGGAGACCCAGTACTTC	CATQQGSGGARETQYF	TRBJ2-5	.	TRBV5-1	TRBD2
TGTGCCAGCAGTGAAGAAGCGGGCAGCTCCTACGAGCAGTACTTC	CASSEEAGSSYEQYF	TRBJ2-7	few	TRBV2	.
TGTGCCAGCAGTTCCGGACAGGGCAATCAGCCCCAGCATTTT	CASSSGQGNQPQHF	TRBJ1-5	few	TRBV28	TRBD1
TGTGCCAGCAGCCCAAGGGGTGGCACTGAAGCTTTCTTT	CASSPRGGTEAFF	TRBJ1-1	.	TRBV14	.
TGTGCCAGCAGGGCCGGGCCAGCTAACTATGGCTACACCTTC	CASRAGPANYGYTF	TRBJ1-2	few	TRBV2	.
TGTGCCAGCAGCTTGCGAGCTAGGGGCTTCGAGCAGTACTTC	CASSLRARGFEQYF	TRBJ2-7	few	TRBV11-2	.
TGTGCCAGCAGTGAAACAGGGTACAATGAGCAGTTCTTC	CASSETGYNEQFF	TRBJ2-1	.	TRBV27	.
TGTGCCTGGAAACCCGTGAGGGACCGCATCTCCTACGAGCAGTACTTC	CAWKPVRDRISYEQYF	TRBJ2-7	many	TRBV30	.
TGTGCCAGCAGCTTTCTGGGCGGACATTTAGCCAAAAACATTCAGTACTTC	CASSFLGGHLAKNIQYF	TRBJ2-4	few	TRBV5-4	.
TGTGCCAGCAGCCCGGGACAGGGTCGTACCTACGAGCAGTACTTC	CASSPGQGRTYEQYF	TRBJ2-7	.	TRBV7-2	TRBD1
TGTGCCAGCAGCTTCGGGGTAGGATGGCAGTACTTC	CASSFGVGWQYF	TRBJ2-7	.	TRBV7-2	.
TGTGCCAGCAGCCCCTCTTACAATGAGCAGTTCTTC	CASSPSYNEQFF	TRBJ2-1	.	TRBV6-1	.
TGTGCCTGGAGACGGCGGGGAGGGAACAATGAGCAGTTCTTC	CAWRRRGGNNEQFF	TRBJ2-1	.	TRBV30	TRBD2
TGTGCCAGCAGCTCTAGCGATCCGACCTACGAGCAGTACTTC	CASSSSDPTYEQYF	TRBJ2-7	many	TRBV28	.
TGTGCCATCAGTGAGTCCGGGGGAGGGAATGGCTACACCTTC	CAISESGGGNGYTF	TRBJ1-2	.	TRBV10-3	.
TGTGCCTGGGGTCCCACGCTAGCGGGAGGTCGGGAGACCCAGTACTTC	CAWGPTLAGGRETQYF	TRBJ2-5	few	TRBV30	TRBD2
TGTGCCTGGGGTTCTAACCCCGGGACTAGCGGGAGGGTGTACAATGAGCAGTTCTTC	CAWGSNPGTSGRVYNEQFF	TRBJ2-1	few	TRBV30	TRBD2
TGCGCCAGCAGCTTTACAGGGTCGGGGGCCAACGTCCTGACTTTC	CASSFTGSGANVLTF	TRBJ2-6	few	TRBV5-1	.